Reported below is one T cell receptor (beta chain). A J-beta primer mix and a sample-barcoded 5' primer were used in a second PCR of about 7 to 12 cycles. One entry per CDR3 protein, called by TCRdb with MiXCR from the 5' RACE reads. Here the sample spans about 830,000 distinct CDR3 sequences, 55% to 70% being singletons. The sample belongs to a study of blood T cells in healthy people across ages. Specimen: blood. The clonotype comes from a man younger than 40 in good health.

Here the CDR3 DNA reads TGCAGTGCTAGTTATTCCCTAGCGGGAGTTGATGAGCAGTTCTTC. Its protein is CSASYSLAGVDEQFF. The rearrangement uses TRBV20-1 and TRBJ2-1; 10 bases agree with TRBD2. CDR1 is DFQATT, CDR2 SNEGSKA, per germline (reference sequence). V lost 3 bases and J lost 8; bases outside the gene matches: 10. The CDR3 is 15 amino acids.